Detailed here is one T cell receptor (beta chain). These data come from a study of patients and donors after allogeneic stem cell transplantation. Using its own MiXCR run on the RT-PCR reads, TCRdb lists one record per CDR3 protein. The sample has 920,000 or so distinct CDR3 sequences, more than 15% seen once. V lost 2 bases and J 7 bases, leaving 15 bases between the germline ends. This CDR3 is built from 14 residues. The V gene's germline CDR1 is MNHEY and CDR2 SVGAGI. This chain links TRBV6-5 with TRBJ2-7; D unclear. Specimen: blood, either unsorted or a sorted T cell fraction (not recorded which). This clonotype was sampled from a human donor who was either an allogeneic HSCT recipient or a stem cell or donor lymphocyte infusion donor (not recorded which). It is not recorded whose cells these are; they may come from a transplant donor. The CDR3 here is CASSYRATSVEQYF. In DNA form, the CDR3 reads TGTGCCAGCAGTTACCGGGCTACCTCCGTAGAGCAGTACTTC.